This T cell receptor beta chain was identified in a study of breast tumors, draining lymph nodes, adjacent tissues. The CDR3 length is 16 residues. Germline V gene lookup returns CDR1 SGDLS and CDR2 YYNGEE. Deletions cut 3 bases from V and 0 bases from J, with 15 bases between. General study findings and limits: Luminal-like breast cancer showed significantly greater tumor-nontumor repertoire similarity than basal-like breast cancer did. Tumors had less TCR diversity than lymph nodes, more than nontumor tissue. That most tumor T cells come from lymph nodes remained unproven.

Only one count was recorded for this clonotype. Its specificity is unknown. Breast cancer patients provided tissue from their axillary draining lymph nodes. MiXCR was run by TCRdb on the multiplex PCR reads, yielding one entry per CDR3 protein. The sample shows 140,000 or so distinct CDR3 sequences, approximately 32% of them seen only once. This sequence was found in a female donor with breast cancer. Some clones in this sample may be carry-over from other donors' samples. What was sequenced was axillary lymph node tissue. This rearrangement joins TRBV9 to TRBJ1-1, with D perhaps matching TRBD1 (5 bases). The CDR3: CASSAGGGPMNTEAFF. CDR3 nucleotides: TGTGCCAGCAGCGCCGGGGGGGGTCCGATGAACACTGAAGCTTTCTTT.